What follows are 4 T cell receptor beta chains derived from one specimen sequenced in a study of CD8 T cells in Susac syndrome. Random hexamers were used to reverse transcribe the RNA input (roughly 0.5 to 1 ug). In TCRdb, the immunoSEQ multiplex PCR reads were re-called with MiXCR into one record per CDR3 protein. The sample consists of more than 55,000 distinct CDR3 sequences, nearly 96% of them appearing once. What was sequenced was CD4+ T cells from PBMCs. The receptors come from a human donor with multiple sclerosis.

This clonotype was detected only once. One end of the junction fails to match germline, which may point to a read error. V is TRBV29-1 and J is TRBJ2-6; no reliable D call. Per the germline V gene, CDR1 is SQVTM and CDR2 is ANQGSEA. This CDR3 region has 11 residues. The CDR3 nucleotides are TGTGGGGTGGGAGGGGCCAACGTCCTGACTTTC. This sequence encodes CGVGGANVLTF.

V is TRBV12-3 or TRBV12-4 and J is TRBJ2-1, with D tentatively TRBD1 (6 bases). V lost 1 base and J lost 7, with 11 bases in between. The CDR3 length is 14 residues. This CDR3 is CASSLDRAKNEQFF. DNA of the CDR3: TGTGCCAGCAGTTTAGACAGGGCCAAGAATGAGCAGTTCTTC.

V and J are TRBV2 and TRBJ2-1, with TRBD2 as a possible D gene (6 bases). CDR3 length: 14 residues. V lost 7 bases and J 6 bases, leaving 16 bases between the germline ends. CDR1 and CDR2 from the germline V gene are SNHLY and FYNNEI. CDR3: CASKLGGPGNEQFF. In DNA form, the CDR3 reads TGTGCCAGCAAGTTGGGGGGTCCAGGCAATGAGCAGTTCTTC.

The genes are TRBV15 and TRBJ2-3; D ambiguous. The germline V and J ends were trimmed by 0 bases and 4 bases, with 14 bases remaining between them. The CDR3 length is 16 residues. Germline CDR1 and CDR2: LNHNV and YYDKDF (reference sequence). CDR3 sequence: CATSRDRGGYPDTQYF. The CDR3 DNA reads as TGTGCCACCAGCAGAGATCGTGGTGGGTACCCAGATACGCAGTATTTT. Using reference TRBV15 and TRBJ2-3 for the parts outside the CDR3, the full variable domain is DAMVIQNPRYQVTQFGKPVTLSCSQTLNHNVMYWYQQKSSQAPKLLFHYYDKDFNNEADTPDNFQSRRPNTSFCFLDIRSPGLGDTAMYLCATSRDRGGYPDTQYFGPGTRLTVL.